This T cell receptor (beta chain) was sequenced in a study of blood T cell repertoires in COVID-19. Overall study: Donors in the United States, Italy and Spain gave samples during acute or convalescent COVID-19. PBMCs, B-cell-depleted T cells, or T cells provided the cDNA or gDNA that made up the material.

This clone was seen only once. Per the original methods: The assay estimated nucleated cells by amplifying reference gene primers. This table comes from immunoSEQ multiplex PCR, and its TCRdb copy is limited to in-frame clones, with some not included. V, J and clone size are those of that table, while D and trimming were read from the DNA. The table shows about 28,000 clones, with about 90% occurring only once. The CDR3 is 15 amino acids. The V and J ends lost 0 bases and 5 bases respectively, with 13 bases between them. From germline, CDR1 is SGHAT and CDR2 FQNNGV. The chain is built from TRBV11-2 and TRBJ2-5, with a tentative D call TRBD2 (7 bases). The sample consisted of peripheral blood. The sequence derives from a man aged 55-75 years with active COVID-19. The CDR3 reads CASSLDAGARETQYF. CDR3 DNA sequence: TGTGCCAGCAGCTTAGATGCGGGGGCGAGGGAGACCCAGTACTTC.